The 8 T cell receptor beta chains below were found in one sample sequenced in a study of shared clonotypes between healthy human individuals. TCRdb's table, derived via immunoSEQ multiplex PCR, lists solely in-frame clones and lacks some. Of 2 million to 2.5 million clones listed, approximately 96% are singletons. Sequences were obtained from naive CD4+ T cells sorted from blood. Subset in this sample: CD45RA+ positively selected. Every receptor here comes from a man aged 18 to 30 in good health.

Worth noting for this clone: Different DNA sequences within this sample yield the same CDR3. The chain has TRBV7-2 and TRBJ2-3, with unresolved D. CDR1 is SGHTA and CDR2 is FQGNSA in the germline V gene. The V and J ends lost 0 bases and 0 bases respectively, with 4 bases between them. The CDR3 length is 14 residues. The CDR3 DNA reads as TGTGCCAGCAGCTTAGCAGTCAGCACAGATACGCAGTATTTT. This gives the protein CASSLAVSTDTQYF.

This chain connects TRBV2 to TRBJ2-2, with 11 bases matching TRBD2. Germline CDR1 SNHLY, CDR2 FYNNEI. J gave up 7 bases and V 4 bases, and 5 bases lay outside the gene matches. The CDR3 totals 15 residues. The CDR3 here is CASSGTSGLGGELFF. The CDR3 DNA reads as TGTGCCAGCAGTGGGACTAGCGGGTTGGGCGGGGAGCTGTTTTTT.

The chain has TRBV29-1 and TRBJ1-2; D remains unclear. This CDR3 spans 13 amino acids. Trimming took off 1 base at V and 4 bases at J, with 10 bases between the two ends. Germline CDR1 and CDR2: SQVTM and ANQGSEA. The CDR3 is CSVEGADLYGYTF. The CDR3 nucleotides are TGCAGCGTTGAAGGGGCAGACCTCTATGGCTACACCTTC.

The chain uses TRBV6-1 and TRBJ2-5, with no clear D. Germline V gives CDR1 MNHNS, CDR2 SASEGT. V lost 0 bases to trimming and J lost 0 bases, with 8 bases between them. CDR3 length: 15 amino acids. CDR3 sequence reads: CASSEALMYQETQYF. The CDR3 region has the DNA TGTGCCAGCAGTGAAGCCTTGATGTACCAAGAGACCCAGTACTTC.

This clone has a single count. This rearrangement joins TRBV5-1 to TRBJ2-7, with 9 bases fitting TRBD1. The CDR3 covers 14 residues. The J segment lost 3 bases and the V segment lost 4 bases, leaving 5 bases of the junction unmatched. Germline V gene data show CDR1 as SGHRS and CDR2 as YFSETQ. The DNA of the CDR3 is TGCGCCAGCAGCAAACAGGGACAGGGCTACGAGCAGTACTTC. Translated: CASSKQGQGYEQYF.

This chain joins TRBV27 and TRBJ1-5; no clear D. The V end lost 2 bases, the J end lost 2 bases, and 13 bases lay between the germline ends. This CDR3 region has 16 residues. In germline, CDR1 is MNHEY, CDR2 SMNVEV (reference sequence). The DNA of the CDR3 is TGTGCCAGCAGTTTAAACAACCCTCGAGGCAATCAGCCCCAGCATTTT. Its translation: CASSLNNPRGNQPQHF.

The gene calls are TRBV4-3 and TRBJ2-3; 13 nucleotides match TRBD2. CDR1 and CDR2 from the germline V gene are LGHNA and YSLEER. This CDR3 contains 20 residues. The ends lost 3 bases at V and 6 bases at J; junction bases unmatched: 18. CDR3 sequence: CASSQSGLAGSGGGSDTQYF. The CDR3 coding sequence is TGCGCCAGCAGCCAGTCGGGACTAGCGGGATCCGGGGGGGGTTCGGATACGCAGTATTTT.

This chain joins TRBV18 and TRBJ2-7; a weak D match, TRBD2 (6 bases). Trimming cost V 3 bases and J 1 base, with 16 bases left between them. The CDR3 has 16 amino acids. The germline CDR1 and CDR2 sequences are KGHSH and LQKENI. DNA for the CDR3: TGTGCCAGCTCACCGGTGTTGGGGGGACTTTCCTACGAGCAGTACTTC. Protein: CASSPVLGGLSYEQYF.